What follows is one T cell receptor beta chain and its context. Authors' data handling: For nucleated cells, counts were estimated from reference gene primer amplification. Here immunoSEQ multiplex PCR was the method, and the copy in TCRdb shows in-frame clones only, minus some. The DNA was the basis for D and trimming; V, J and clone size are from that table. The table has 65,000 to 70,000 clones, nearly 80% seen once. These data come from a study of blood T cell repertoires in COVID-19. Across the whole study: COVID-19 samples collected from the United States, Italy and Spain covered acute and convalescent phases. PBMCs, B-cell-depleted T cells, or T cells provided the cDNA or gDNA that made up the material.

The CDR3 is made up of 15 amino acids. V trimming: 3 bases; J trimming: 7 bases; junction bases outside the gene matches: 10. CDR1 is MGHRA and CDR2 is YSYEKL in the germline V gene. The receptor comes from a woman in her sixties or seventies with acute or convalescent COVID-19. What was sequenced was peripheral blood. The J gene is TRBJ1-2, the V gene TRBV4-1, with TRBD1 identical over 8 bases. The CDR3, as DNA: TGCGCCAGCAGCCAGGGAGCGCAGGGGGCTCTTGGCTACACCTTC. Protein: CASSQGAQGALGYTF.